This T cell receptor beta chain was sequenced in a study of control samples from healthy donors and cancer patients. Libraries were prepared by immunoSEQ multiplex PCR; TCRdb keeps only in-frame clonotypes and omits some of them. The table records over 110,000 clones, more than 85% of them present only once. Sequencing was done on a sample of blood. The source of this sequence is a woman aged 25 to 39 in good health.

The CDR3 nucleotides are TGCGCCAGCAGCTTCGCGGCAGTCCAAGAGACCCAGTACTTC. Encoded protein: CASSFAAVQETQYF. The chain employs TRBV5-1 and TRBJ2-5; no clear D. Trimming stripped 2 bases from V and 1 base from J, with 9 bases between. From germline, CDR1 is SGHRS and CDR2 YFSETQ. CDR3 length equals 14 residues.